These 20 T cell receptor beta chains were all obtained from the same sample, sequenced in a study of blood T cells in healthy people across ages. Through a sample-barcoded 5' primer and a J-beta primer mix, a second PCR was run for about 6 to 11 cycles. TCRdb reanalysed the 5' RACE reads using MiXCR and keeps one entry per CDR3 protein. The table records about 680,000 distinct CDR3 sequences, roughly 49% of them present only once. The sample taken for sequencing was blood. The origin of the receptors is an older woman in good health.

DNA for the CDR3: TGTGCCACCCGAGAGGGGACCCACTCTGGAAACACCATATATTTT. It translates to CATREGTHSGNTIYF. This sequence joins TRBV10-3 and TRBJ1-3; a weak D match, TRBD1 (5 bases). Germline V gene sequence: CDR1 ENHRY, CDR2 SYGVKD. V was cut by 10 bases and J by 0 bases, with 16 bases left in between. The CDR3 is 15 amino acids.

This chain uses TRBV7-2 with TRBJ2-3; D remains ambiguous. The V end lost 3 bases, the J end lost 1 base, and 11 bases lay between the germline ends. CDR1 is SGHTA and CDR2 is FQGNSA in the germline V gene. CDR3 size: 15 residues. The CDR3 coding sequence is TGTGCCAGCAGCTTGTTTTCTCCTGGCACAGATACGCAGTATTTT. Translated, it gives CASSLFSPGTDTQYF.

This clonotype has just a few counts. The CDR3 DNA is TGCAGTGCTACCGACGGCTCCGACTACGAGCAGTACTTC. It encodes CSATDGSDYEQYF. J is TRBJ2-7 and V is TRBV20-1, with D hard to call. With 4 bases removed from V and 3 bases from J, the gap between germline ends came to 13 bases. Germline V gene data show CDR1 as DFQATT and CDR2 as SNEGSKA (reference sequence). This CDR3 contains 13 residues.

This clonotype occurred a few times. V usage is TRBV4-3 and J usage is TRBJ2-1; D unclear. V lost 5 bases and J 4 bases, leaving 15 bases between the germline ends. Germline V gene sequence: CDR1 LGHNA, CDR2 YSLEER. This CDR3 has 15 amino acids. CDR3 protein: CASSFDRALYNEQFF. The CDR3 bases are TGCGCCAGCAGCTTCGACCGGGCACTATACAATGAGCAGTTCTTC.

This clonotype has at least ten counts. This chain joins TRBV6-6 and TRBJ2-3; D unclear. Trimming cost V 2 bases and J 7 bases, with 13 bases left between them. The CDR3 contains 14 residues. Germline CDR1 and CDR2: MNHNY and SVGAGI (reference sequence). The CDR3 region is CASSYDRGRNTQYF. The DNA of the CDR3 is TGTGCCAGCAGTTACGACCGAGGAAGGAATACGCAGTATTTT.

Note on this clonotype: This may arise from a read error, as a much more abundant clone is one base away. The chain carries TRBV20-1 and TRBJ1-2; possible D gene TRBD1, 6 bases. The CDR3 has 14 amino acids. Looked up from germline, CDR1 is DFQATT and CDR2 is SNEGSKA (reference sequence). V was clipped by 6 bases and J by 6 bases, with 20 bases between them. The CDR3, as DNA: TGCAGTGCCCTGAGTGAGACAGGCGCCCATGGCTACACCTTC. The encoded protein is CSALSETGAHGYTF.

This chain connects TRBV7-9 to TRBJ1-2; D remains unclear. Germline CDR1 is SEHNR and CDR2 is FQNEAQ (reference sequence). V gave up 1 base and J gave up 6 bases, with 6 bases separating them. The CDR3 totals 12 residues. This chain's CDR3 is CASSLEGNGYTF. The CDR3 coding sequence is TGTGCCAGCAGCTTAGAAGGGAATGGCTACACCTTC. The whole variable domain, filled in from reference TRBV7-9 and TRBJ1-2, reads DTGVSQNPRHKITKRGQNVTFRCDPISEHNRLYWYRQTLGQGPEFLTYFQNEAQLEKSRLLSDRFSAERPKGSFSTLEIQRTEQGDSAMYLCASSLEGNGYTFGSGTRLTVV.

V and J are TRBV12-3 or TRBV12-4 and TRBJ1-5; no definite D call. Trimming shortened V by 7 bases and J by 4 bases, and 14 bases separated the two germline ends. The CDR3 totals 14 residues. The CDR3 DNA sequence: TGTGCCAGCATCCGAACCCCGGGGAATCAGCCCCAGCATTTT. Its translation is CASIRTPGNQPQHF.

The J gene is TRBJ1-2, the V gene TRBV11-2; 7 nucleotides match TRBD1. This CDR3 contains 14 residues. V lost 4 bases and J lost 8; bases outside the gene matches: 10. CDR1 is SGHAT, CDR2 FQNNGV, per germline. The CDR3 DNA reads as TGTGCCAGCAGCTCCCGGACAGGTTGGATGGGCTACACCTTC. This codes for CASSSRTGWMGYTF.

The chain couples TRBV20-1 to TRBJ2-7; no firm D call. V lost 3 bases to trimming and J lost 3 bases, with 15 bases between them. Germline CDR1 reads DFQATT; CDR2 reads SNEGSKA (reference sequence). The CDR3 is 14 amino acids. In DNA, the CDR3 is TGCAGTGCTAGCCCCCTAATGAAGGGCTACGAGCAGTACTTC. Protein product: CSASPLMKGYEQYF.

This clonotype was counted a few times. This rearrangement joins TRBV3-1 to TRBJ2-7; TRBD2 might be the D (6 bases). Germline lookup yields CDR1 LGHDT and CDR2 YNNKEL (reference sequence). This CDR3 region has 15 residues. V was shortened by 0 bases and J by 3 bases, with 12 bases between the two germline ends. CDR3 in amino acids: CASSQDPGLYYEQYF. The CDR3 DNA reads TGTGCCAGCAGCCAAGACCCGGGACTTTACTACGAGCAGTACTTC.

The chain employs TRBV11-1 and TRBJ2-3, with D tentatively TRBD1 (6 bases). Trimming stripped 4 bases from V and 2 bases from J, with 13 bases between. The CDR3 loop spans 15 amino acids. Germline CDR1 reads SGHAT; CDR2 reads FQDESV (reference sequence). CDR3 sequence: CASSSSRGFTDTQYF. DNA for the CDR3: TGTGCCAGCAGCTCCAGCAGGGGCTTCACAGATACGCAGTATTTT.

The genes are TRBV12-3 or TRBV12-4 and TRBJ2-3; D is possibly TRBD1 (5 bases). The CDR3 consists of 13 residues. Trimming removed 6 bases from V and 5 bases from J, with 12 bases in between. CDR3 amino acids: CASSYLRGDTQYF. As DNA, the CDR3 is TGTGCCAGCAGCTACCTAAGGGGAGATACGCAGTATTTT.

The V call is TRBV28, the J call TRBJ2-5; D is undetermined. CDR3 size: 13 residues. Germline V CDR1 and CDR2: MDHEN, SYDVKM. Trimming left V 3 bases short and J 11 bases short, with 16 bases between. As DNA, the CDR3 is TGTGCCAGCAGTTTGAGGTCTTCCCTAGAGCAGTACTTC. Its protein is CASSLRSSLEQYF.

V usage is TRBV5-1 and J usage is TRBJ1-4; possible D gene TRBD1, 5 bases. V lost 3 bases, J lost 8 bases, and 14 bases lay in between. Germline values: CDR1 SGHRS, CDR2 YFSETQ. The CDR3 extends over 14 amino acids. The CDR3 bases are TGCGCCAGCAGCTACGGGGCCCAGGGCGAAAAACTGTTTTTT. Translating it yields CASSYGAQGEKLFF.

The sample holds a few counts of this clonotype. The chain recombines TRBV20-1 with TRBJ2-1; TRBD2 is a possible D gene (6 bases). The V gene's germline CDR1 is DFQATT and CDR2 SNEGSKA (reference sequence). Trimming removed 0 bases at V and 4 bases at J, with 16 bases between. The CDR3 sequence is 16 residues long. CDR3 amino acids: CSARDLPLEGYNEQFF. For the CDR3, the DNA is TGCAGTGCTAGAGATCTTCCCCTGGAGGGATACAATGAGCAGTTCTTC.

This clonotype was seen repeatedly, ten times or more. The chain carries TRBV4-2 and TRBJ2-2, with unresolved D. Germline V gene data show CDR1 as LGHNA and CDR2 as YNFKEQ. This CDR3 comprises 16 residues. The V and J ends lost 1 base and 4 bases respectively, with 13 bases between them. The chain's CDR3 is CASSQGAGRLTGELFF. CDR3 DNA sequence: TGTGCCAGCAGCCAAGGGGCAGGTCGGCTCACCGGGGAGCTGTTTTTT.

The chain employs TRBV6-5 and TRBJ2-4, with a weak D call TRBD2 (6 bases). In germline, CDR1 is MNHEY, CDR2 SVGAGI. This CDR3 has 14 residues. With 7 bases removed from V and 7 bases from J, the gap between germline ends came to 17 bases. CDR3 in amino acids: CASTSPGGVNIQYF. The CDR3 nucleotides are TGTGCCAGCACCTCGCCGGGCGGGGTCAACATTCAGTACTTC.

This chain connects TRBV20-1 to TRBJ1-5; TRBD1 matches 7 bases. CDR1 is DFQATT, CDR2 SNEGSKA, per germline (reference sequence). There are 14 residues in the CDR3. Germline trimming cut 1 base from V and 7 bases from J; bases unmatched to any gene: 7. The CDR3 loop reads CSARGPRGIQPQHF. The CDR3 DNA sequence: TGCAGTGCTAGAGGACCCAGGGGGATCCAGCCCCAGCATTTT.

The chain is built from TRBV12-3 or TRBV12-4 and TRBJ1-5; D is perhaps TRBD1 (6 bases). Trimming pared 3 bases from V and 6 bases from J, leaving 9 bases between. The CDR3 contains 13 residues. CDR3 sequence (DNA): TGTGCCAGCAGTTTTACAGGGACTCAGCCCCAGCATTTT. Its protein product is CASSFTGTQPQHF.